These 23 T cell receptor beta chains were all obtained from the same sample, sequenced in a study of cytomegalovirus exposure and HLA in healthy donors (dated 2017 in TCRdb). Library prep was done by the immunoSEQ multiplex PCR assay. For the multiplex PCR, a mixture combining 60 forward primers for TCR Vbeta segments and 13 reverse primers for TCR Jbeta segments was used. TCRdb retrieved this table from immuneACCESS and kept in-frame rearrangements only. Not all clones are present; in checked studies, unresolved V genes account for under half, and no reason is known for the remainder. The sample has tens of thousands of clones on record, approximately 81% of them singletons. Jointly, the top ten make up around 3% of the sample. Material for sequencing was PBMCs. The receptor set was obtained from a man aged 45 to 65 in good health and CMV-seronegative.

This clone came up once. The J gene is TRBJ2-3, the V gene TRBV7-2, with TRBD2 identical over 11 bases. Germline assignment: CDR1 SGHTA and CDR2 FQGNSA. V dropped 1 base and J dropped 9; count of bases not matched to a gene: 9. This CDR3 comprises 16 residues. In DNA form, the CDR3 reads TGTGCCAGCAGCTTAGGAGCTAGCGGGGGGACTAGAACGCAGTATTTT. Protein product: CASSLGASGGTRTQYF.

This clone was seen a handful of times. This chain uses TRBV7-3 with TRBJ2-1; D ambiguous. Deletions cut 1 base from V and 8 bases from J, with 12 bases between. This CDR3 is built from 14 residues. From germline, CDR1 is SGHTA and CDR2 FQGTGA. CDR3 sequence reads: CASSLMIGPYEQFF. CDR3 DNA sequence: TGTGCCAGCAGCTTAATGATCGGTCCCTATGAGCAGTTCTTC.

V and J are TRBV5-6 and TRBJ2-5, with D perhaps matching TRBD2 (5 bases). From germline, CDR1 is SGHDT and CDR2 YYEEEE. The CDR3 has 15 residues. Trimming took off 2 bases at V and 4 bases at J, with 15 bases between the two ends. The CDR3 sequence: CASSFSARVGETQYF. The CDR3 DNA reads as TGTGCCAGCAGCTTCTCAGCGAGGGTGGGAGAGACCCAGTACTTC.

In DNA, the CDR3 is TGTGCCAGCAGTTTACAATACTCGGGGTCTCCATCCTACGAGCAGTACTTC. Its protein is CASSLQYSGSPSYEQYF. The V and J genes are TRBV27 and TRBJ2-7, with D perhaps TRBD2 (5 bases). This CDR3 has 17 amino acids. V lost 2 bases, J lost 1 base, and 18 bases lay in between. The germline V gene has CDR1 MNHEY and CDR2 SMNVEV (reference sequence).

V is TRBV21-1 and J is TRBJ2-1; TRBD2 is taken as the D call from the table, unchecked against the DNA. TRBV21-1 is annotated as a pseudogene. The CDR3 has 16 amino acids. The CDR3 sequence is CASSAPGGDYGREQFF. The CDR3 coding sequence is TGTGCCAGCAGCGCCCCCGGCGGGGACTATGGGCGTGAGCAGTTCTTC.

Concerning this clone itself: This specimen includes other DNA sequences encoding the same CDR3. The V call is TRBV4-1, the J call TRBJ2-5, with D perhaps TRBD1 (6 bases). Germline CDR1 is MGHRA and CDR2 is YSYEKL. V was clipped by 4 bases and J by 12 bases, with 21 bases between them. The CDR3 totals 14 residues. Here the CDR3 DNA reads TGCGCCAGCAGCCCATCCCCCGGGACGGCAGGGGAGTACTTC. It translates to CASSPSPGTAGEYF.

The chain is built from TRBV5-6 and TRBJ2-2, with 9 bases aligning to TRBD1. J was trimmed by 4 bases and V by 4 bases; bases with no gene match: 8. The germline CDR1 and CDR2 sequences are SGHDT and YYEEEE. This CDR3 is built from 16 residues. The CDR3 is CASSLQGATLTGELFF. The CDR3 coding sequence is TGTGCCAGCAGCCTACAGGGGGCTACTCTCACCGGGGAGCTGTTTTTT.

CDR3 DNA: TGTGCCAGCAGTGAGCGGAGGGCTAGCGGTTGGGGGGAGACCCAGTACTTC. Its translation: CASSERRASGWGETQYF. The rearrangement links TRBV2 to TRBJ2-5, with 7 bases identical to TRBD2. This CDR3 contains 17 residues. Germline lookup yields CDR1 SNHLY and CDR2 FYNNEI. V trimming: 3 bases; J trimming: 5 bases; junction bases outside the gene matches: 15.

This clone was seen once. At the DNA level, this CDR3 is encoded by other sequences in the same sample as well. This sequence joins TRBV9 and TRBJ1-1, with 8 positions matching TRBD1. This CDR3 has 15 amino acids. Trimming cost V 4 bases and J 4 bases; bases outside gene matches: 9. Per the germline V gene, CDR1 is SGDLS and CDR2 is YYNGEE. CDR3 bases: TGTGCCAGCAGCCCAAGCCCGACAGGGGTCACTGAAGCTTTCTTT. Its translation: CASSPSPTGVTEAFF.

CDR3 region: CSVEDRASGSYEQYF. CDR3 DNA sequence: TGCAGCGTTGAAGATCGGGCTAGCGGGAGCTACGAGCAGTACTTC. The rearrangement uses TRBV29-1 and TRBJ2-7; TRBD2 agrees at 10 bases. The V gene's germline CDR1 is SQVTM and CDR2 ANQGSEA. This CDR3 contains 15 residues. The trim removed 0 bases at V and 3 bases at J, leaving 5 bases unmatched.

The chain uses TRBV12-2 and TRBJ1-5. TRBV12-2 is a pseudogene locus. The CDR3 extends over 17 amino acids. The chain's CDR3 is CASRPGLPWRSNQPQHF. CDR3 nucleotide sequence: TGTGCAAGTCGCCCAGGACTGCCTTGGCGTAGCAATCAGCCCCAGCATTTT.

This clone is a singleton in its sample. The germline gene is not matched at one end of the junction; a read error may be the cause. This sequence joins TRBV2 and TRBJ1-2; TRBD1 matches at 10 bases. Per the germline V gene, CDR1 is SNHLY and CDR2 is FYNNEI. The CDR3 is 13 amino acids. In DNA, the CDR3 is TGTGCCAGCAGGGCCGGGACAGGGGATTTTTCCGTCTTC. Encoded protein: CASRAGTGDFSVF.

This chain joins TRBV19 and TRBJ2-5; D gene unclear. Trimming removed 2 bases at V and 2 bases at J, with 12 bases between. Germline loops: CDR1 LNHDA, CDR2 SQIVND (reference sequence). The CDR3 spans 15 residues. CDR3 sequence (DNA): TGTGCCAGTAGTATATTCGCGGCGGAACAAGAGACCCAGTACTTC. It is translated as CASSIFAAEQETQYF.

The gene calls are TRBV28 and TRBJ2-7, with 10 bases matching TRBD1. The CDR3 runs to 14 residues. CDR1 is MDHEN and CDR2 is SYDVKM in the germline V gene. V shed 10 bases, J shed 4 bases, and the junction held 10 bases outside the gene matches. The CDR3 sequence: CATRRDRGRYEQYF. DNA of the CDR3: TGTGCCACACGACGGGACAGGGGACGATACGAGCAGTACTTC.

The gene calls are TRBV4-2 and TRBJ2-7; TRBD2 agrees at 12 bases. Looked up from germline, CDR1 is LGHNA and CDR2 is YNFKEQ. The CDR3 spans 18 residues. The J segment lost 7 bases and the V segment lost 0 bases, leaving 13 bases of the junction unmatched. The CDR3 loop is CASSQDWTSGISPGEQYF. The CDR3 region has the DNA TGTGCCAGCAGCCAAGATTGGACTAGCGGGATATCACCGGGAGAGCAGTACTTC.

The chain combines TRBV5-4 with TRBJ1-2, with no clear D. CDR1 and CDR2 (germline): SGHNT, YYREEE (reference sequence). V lost 2 bases and J 0 bases, leaving 8 bases between the germline ends. There are 14 residues in the CDR3. CDR3 sequence: CASSLGSSNYGYTF. The CDR3 DNA reads TGTGCCAGCAGCTTAGGGAGTTCTAACTATGGCTACACCTTC.

This rearrangement joins TRBV5-5 to TRBJ1-6, with 8 positions matching TRBD1. CDR1 and CDR2 from the germline V gene are SGHKS and YYEKEE (reference sequence). The V gene end was trimmed by 2 bases and the J gene end by 12 bases; junction bases not matched to a gene: 10. The CDR3 covers 15 residues. In DNA form, the CDR3 reads TGTGCCAGCAGCTTAACCGGGACAGGAGAGAGACCCCTCCACTTT. It specifies CASSLTGTGERPLHF.

The chain carries TRBV7-9 and TRBJ2-1; possibly TRBD1 for D (6 bases). This CDR3 is built from 10 residues. CDR1 SEHNR and CDR2 FQNEAQ come from the germline V gene (reference sequence). CDR3 in amino acids: CGWGPNEQFF. As DNA, the CDR3 is TGTGGATGGGGGCCCAATGAGCAGTTCTTC.

This clone was seen once. The rearrangement uses TRBV7-2 and TRBJ2-7, with 10 positions matching TRBD1. The germline V gene has CDR1 SGHTA and CDR2 FQGNSA. The junction had 3 bases not matched to a gene; V was cut back by 5 bases and J by 2 bases. CDR3 length equals 14 residues. The CDR3 DNA sequence: TGTGCCAGCAGCCTGGGACAGGGGACCTACGAGCAGTACTTC. It is translated as CASSLGQGTYEQYF.

The chain couples TRBV25-1 to TRBJ2-7; 9 nucleotides line up with TRBD1. The J segment lost 3 bases and the V segment lost 4 bases, leaving 4 bases of the junction unmatched. The CDR3 has 14 amino acids. Germline-derived CDR1 and CDR2 are MGHDK and SYGVNS. CDR3 sequence reads: CASSGPGQGYEQYF. As DNA, the CDR3 is TGTGCCAGCAGTGGACCGGGACAGGGCTACGAGCAGTACTTC.

About this clone itself: Germline and junction disagree at one end, which may indicate a read error. This chain links TRBV7-2 with TRBJ2-4; TRBD1 matches at 9 bases. The CDR3 has 14 residues. CDR1 is SGHTA and CDR2 is FQGNSA in the germline V gene. The CDR3 spells CANSFGTGRNIQYF. CDR3 sequence (DNA): TGTGCCAACAGCTTTGGGACAGGGAGGAACATTCAGTACTTC.

This sequence joins TRBV7-3 and TRBJ1-1; D uncertain. Deletions cut 5 bases from V and 1 base from J, with 11 bases between. Per germline, CDR1 SGHTA and CDR2 FQGTGA. The CDR3 extends over 14 amino acids. The CDR3 DNA sequence: TGTGCCAGCAGCCCGAACCGGGAGAACACTGAAGCTTTCTTT. Its protein is CASSPNRENTEAFF.

The V call is TRBV5-4, the J call TRBJ2-5; D may be TRBD1 (6 bases). The germline CDR1 and CDR2 sequences are SGHNT and YYREEE (reference sequence). The V end was cut by 5 bases, the J end by 4 bases, with 12 bases between. CDR3 size: 13 residues. The DNA for the CDR3 is TGTGCCAGCAGTCAAAAAGGGGGAGAGACCCAGTACTTC. As protein: CASSQKGGETQYF.